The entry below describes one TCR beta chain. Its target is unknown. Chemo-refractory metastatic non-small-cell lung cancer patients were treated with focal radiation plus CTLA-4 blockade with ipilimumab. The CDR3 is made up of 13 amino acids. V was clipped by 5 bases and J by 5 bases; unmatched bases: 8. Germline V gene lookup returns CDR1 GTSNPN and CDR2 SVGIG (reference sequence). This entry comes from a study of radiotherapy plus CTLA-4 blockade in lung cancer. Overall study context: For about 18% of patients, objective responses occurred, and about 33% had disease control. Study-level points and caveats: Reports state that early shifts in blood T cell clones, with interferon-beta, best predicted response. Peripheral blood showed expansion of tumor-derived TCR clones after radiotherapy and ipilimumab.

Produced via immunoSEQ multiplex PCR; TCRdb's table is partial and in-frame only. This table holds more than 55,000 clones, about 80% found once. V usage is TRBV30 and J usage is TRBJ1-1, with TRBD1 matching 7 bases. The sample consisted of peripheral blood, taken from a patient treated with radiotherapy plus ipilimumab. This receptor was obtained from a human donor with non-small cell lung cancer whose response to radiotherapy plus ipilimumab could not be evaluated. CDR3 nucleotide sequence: TGTGCCTGGGAACACAGGGGATTAACTGAAGCTTTCTTT. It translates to CAWEHRGLTEAFF.